The 2 T cell receptor beta chains in this list originate from one sample, sequenced in a study of T cells in Graves' hyperthyroidism and ophthalmopathy. TCR beta CDR3 region amplification was performed from RNA transcripts. The HTBI set primed first-round TCR CDR3 RT-PCR. In TCRdb, the multiplex PCR reads were re-called with MiXCR into one record per CDR3 protein. The sample holds 95,000 to 110,000 distinct CDR3 sequences, about a sixth seen once. Sequenced sample: blood. The receptors originated from a woman aged 45-65 years with Graves' hyperthyroidism.

This clonotype was found many times. The chain joins TRBV9 to TRBJ2-1; 10 bases fit TRBD2. V dropped 0 bases and J dropped 6; count of bases not matched to a gene: 3. Germline V CDR1 and CDR2: SGDLS, YYNGEE. The CDR3 is 15 residues long. The CDR3 protein is CASSVEPSGSNEQFF. CDR3 coding DNA: TGTGCCAGCAGCGTAGAACCTAGCGGGAGCAATGAGCAGTTCTTC.

This clonotype was counted at least ten times. This chain joins TRBV11-2 and TRBJ2-5, with D perhaps TRBD1 or TRBD2 (5 bases each). This CDR3 comprises 16 residues. V lost 1 base and J 0 bases, leaving 12 bases between the germline ends. Germline V CDR1 and CDR2: SGHAT, FQNNGV. The CDR3: CASSLAPGRHQETQYF. CDR3 nucleotide sequence: TGTGCCAGCAGCTTAGCCCCAGGGAGACACCAAGAGACCCAGTACTTC.